This TCR beta chain is drawn from a study of blood T cell repertoires in COVID-19. Background on the study: There were acute and convalescent COVID-19 samples, and they came from the United States, Italy and Spain. T cells, B-cell-depleted T cells, or PBMCs supplied cDNA or gDNA.

How the authors handled the data: Amplification with reference gene primers provided the estimates of nucleated cell counts. Clones were sequenced by immunoSEQ multiplex PCR, and TCRdb holds only the in-frame ones, with some missing. The V and J calls and the clone size are those of that table, but D and trimming were determined from the DNA. The sample shows around 250,000 clones, 75% to 85% of them seen only once. In terms of age and location, participants ranged from roughly 18 to 100 years and lived in approximately 26 US areas. The ends lost 7 bases at V and 9 bases at J; junction bases unmatched: 11. The V gene's germline CDR1 is SNHLY and CDR2 FYNNEI. The CDR3 length is 14 residues.

The sequencing input was PBMCs or T cells enriched from blood (not recorded which). The source is a woman between 50 and 59 years old with acute COVID-19. This chain connects TRBV2 to TRBJ2-1, with TRBD2 matching over 8 bases. Here the CDR3 reads CASIAGSKDGEQFF. DNA of the CDR3: TGTGCCAGCATAGCGGGATCGAAAGACGGTGAGCAGTTCTTC.